These 16 T cell receptor beta chains came from one sample sequenced in a study of cytomegalovirus exposure and HLA in healthy donors. The PCR ran on 60 Vbeta and 13 Jbeta primers. Sequencing was performed with immunoSEQ multiplex PCR; in TCRdb, only in-frame clones are kept and a portion is missing. The data hold some 100,000 clones, with around 79% observed a single time. Sequenced: PBMCs. The receptors were gathered from a woman aged 40 to 49 in good health and CMV-seronegative.

The chain employs TRBV18 and TRBJ2-7, with D tentatively TRBD2 (5 bases). CDR1 and CDR2 from the germline V gene are KGHSH and LQKENI. Deletions cut 3 bases from V and 12 bases from J, with 12 bases between. The CDR3 has 11 amino acids. CDR3 nucleotides: TGTGCCAGCTCACCCGCGGACGGGGTGTACTTC. It encodes CASSPADGVYF.

CDR3: CAWSPLQGNNQPQHF. The CDR3 bases are TGTGCCTGGAGTCCCCTACAGGGGAACAATCAGCCCCAGCATTTT. The V and J genes are TRBV30 and TRBJ1-5, with TRBD1 matching over 7 bases. The CDR3 covers 15 residues. V dropped 2 bases and J dropped 3; count of bases not matched to a gene: 7. The germline CDR1 and CDR2 sequences are GTSNPN and SVGIG (reference sequence).

The chain employs TRBV7-8 and TRBJ2-3, with D perhaps TRBD1 (5 bases). The germline V gene has CDR1 SGHVS and CDR2 FQNEAQ. V was pared by 2 bases and J by 6 bases, with 12 bases between. The CDR3 covers 14 residues. DNA for the CDR3: TGTGCCAGCAGCTTACGCAGGGCTGGGGATACGCAGTATTTT. This translates into CASSLRRAGDTQYF.

This clone turned up a few times. The gene calls are TRBV7-3 and TRBJ2-2; 9 positions match TRBD2. The V gene end was trimmed by 5 bases and the J gene end by 4 bases; junction bases not matched to a gene: 8. The CDR3 length is 16 residues. Germline V CDR1 and CDR2: SGHTA, FQGTGA. This chain's CDR3 is CASSVGGGRGTGELFF. The CDR3, as DNA: TGTGCCAGCAGCGTCGGGGGCGGGAGGGGCACCGGGGAGCTGTTTTTT.

The genes are TRBV7-9 and TRBJ2-1; 15 bases fit TRBD2. The germline V gene encodes CDR1 SEHNR and CDR2 FQNEAQ (reference sequence). Losses at the gene ends were 0 bases for V and 6 bases for J; bases not matched to a gene: 3. The CDR3 spans 17 residues. CDR3 DNA sequence: TGTGCCAGCAGCTTAGCGGGACTAGCGGGAGGCCCCAATGAGCAGTTCTTC. Protein sequence: CASSLAGLAGGPNEQFF.

The chain combines TRBV4-3 with TRBJ2-6; a possible D gene is TRBD1 (5 bases). Germline CDR1 reads LGHNA; CDR2 reads YSLEER. Trimming took 0 bases from V and 2 from J, leaving 8 bases between them. This CDR3 is built from 16 residues. The CDR3 coding sequence is TGCGCCAGCAGCCAAGAAACAGGCACTGGGGCCAACGTCCTGACTTTC. Translation gives CASSQETGTGANVLTF.

This CDR3 is CASSTDRGYEQYF. CDR3 coding DNA: TGTGCCAGTAGTACCGACAGGGGGTACGAGCAGTACTTC. The chain joins TRBV19 to TRBJ2-7; 9 bases align to TRBD1. This CDR3 has 13 residues. Germline V gene data show CDR1 as LNHDA and CDR2 as SQIVND (reference sequence). Trimming removed 4 bases from V and 4 bases from J; junction bases left unmatched: 2.

This clone turned up a few times. The chain joins TRBV21-1 to TRBJ2-7; no check of the table's D call, TRBD2, against the DNA was made. TRBV21-1 is noted as a pseudogene. The CDR3 totals 16 residues. The CDR3 coding sequence is TGTGCCAGCAGCGCCGGGGGGGCCGGAGTACAGGGGGAGCAGTACTTC. Translation gives CASSAGGAGVQGEQYF.

The chain recombines TRBV6-5 with TRBJ2-7; TRBD1 agrees at 8 bases. V was pared by 8 bases and J by 2 bases, with 5 bases of the junction left unmatched. This CDR3 is 13 amino acids long. CDR1 is MNHEY and CDR2 is SVGAGI in the germline V gene. The CDR3 DNA sequence: TGTGCCAGCGAGGACAGGGAGACCTACGAGCAGTACTTC. This translates into CASEDRETYEQYF.

The chain couples TRBV30 to TRBJ2-4; 13 positions agree with TRBD2. CDR1 is GTSNPN, CDR2 SVGIG, per germline (reference sequence). Trimming removed 2 bases from V and 8 bases from J; junction bases left unmatched: 18. The length of the CDR3 is 19 residues. The CDR3 DNA is TGTGCCTGGAGTCCTACACGAACTAGCGGGAGGGCCGCGGGGGACATTCAGTACTTC. The encoded protein is CAWSPTRTSGRAAGDIQYF. The complete variable domain, with remaining parts taken from reference TRBV30 and TRBJ2-4, reads SQTIHQWPATLVQPVGSPLSLECTVEGTSNPNLYWYRQAAGRGLQLLFYSVGIGQISSEVPQNLSASRPQDRQFILSSKKLLLSDSGFYLCAWSPTRTSGRAAGDIQYFGAGTRLSVL.

The chain is built from TRBV4-3 and TRBJ2-1; possible D gene TRBD1, 6 bases. Per germline, CDR1 LGHNA and CDR2 YSLEER. Trimming took off 1 base at V and 1 base at J, with 8 bases between the two ends. The CDR3 totals 15 residues. CDR3 sequence: CASSQGTDSYNEQFF. CDR3 nucleotides: TGCGCCAGCAGCCAAGGGACAGATTCCTACAATGAGCAGTTCTTC.

CDR3 nucleotide sequence: TGTGCCAGCAGTTTAGGCGGGACTCCTAATAATGAGCAGTTCTTC. Translating gives CASSLGGTPNNEQFF. V and J are TRBV28 and TRBJ2-1; D might be TRBD2 (6 bases). CDR1 is MDHEN and CDR2 is SYDVKM in the germline V gene. V shed 2 bases and J shed 7 bases, with 15 bases lying between them. This CDR3 comprises 15 residues.

This clone was recorded a few times. The chain is built from TRBV25-1 and TRBJ1-3; no reliable D call. CDR3 length equals 17 residues. V was trimmed by 2 bases and J by 4 bases, leaving 18 bases between them. Germline CDR1 is MGHDK and CDR2 is SYGVNS. CDR3 bases: TGTGCCAGCAGTGAACACCAGTATACGAGGGCCGGAAACACCATATATTTT. Its protein product is CASSEHQYTRAGNTIYF. The complete variable domain, with remaining parts taken from reference TRBV25-1 and TRBJ1-3, reads EADIYQTPRYLVIGTGKKITLECSQTMGHDKMYWYQQDPGMELHLIHYSYGVNSTEKGDLSSESTVSRIRTEHFPLTLESARPSHTSQYLCASSEHQYTRAGNTIYFGEGSWLTVV.

This chain connects TRBV28 to TRBJ2-2; TRBD2 matches 8 bases. Germline loops: CDR1 MDHEN, CDR2 SYDVKM. The CDR3 totals 15 residues. With V trimmed by 8 bases and J by 5 bases, 10 bases remained unmatched. The CDR3 DNA is TGTGCCAGCTCCGCCCCGGGAGGGCGAACCGGGGAGCTGTTTTTT. Its translation is CASSAPGGRTGELFF. Drawing the rest from reference TRBV28 and TRBJ2-2, the complete variable domain is DVKVTQSSRYLVKRTGEKVFLECVQDMDHENMFWYRQDPGLGLRLIYFSYDVKMKEKGDIPEGYSVSREKKERFSLILESASTNQTSMYLCASSAPGGRTGELFFGEGSRLTVL.

This clone was seen a single time. The V and J genes are TRBV11-2 and TRBJ2-1, with 15 positions matching TRBD2. With V trimmed by 1 base and J by 6 bases, 10 bases remained unmatched. Germline V gene lookup returns CDR1 SGHAT and CDR2 FQNNGV. The CDR3 sequence is 19 residues long. In DNA form, the CDR3 reads TGTGCCAGCAGCTTAGCGGGACTAGCGGGAGGTTTCAGTGGCAATGAGCAGTTCTTC. Protein: CASSLAGLAGGFSGNEQFF.

V gene TRBV5-8 combines with J gene TRBJ1-2, with 8 bases matching TRBD1. CDR1 is SGHTS, CDR2 YDEGEE, per germline. Unmatched junction bases numbered 3, after V lost 3 bases and J lost 2 bases. The CDR3 has 14 residues. The CDR3 DNA reads as TGTGCCAGCAGCTCAAGGACAGGGAACTATGGCTACACCTTC. It translates to CASSSRTGNYGYTF.